The present T cell receptor beta chain was sequenced within a study of control samples from healthy donors and cancer patients. With 0 bases removed from V and 1 base from J, the gap between germline ends came to 6 bases. Germline-derived CDR1 and CDR2 are MNHNS and SASEGT. The CDR3 extends over 15 amino acids. The table came from immunoSEQ multiplex PCR; TCRdb's copy has only in-frame clones and leaves some out. The data show 110,000 or so clones, about nine tenths seen once. The clonotype was recovered from a human donor in good health. The donor label of this sample is uncertain. Sequences were obtained from blood. This rearrangement joins TRBV6-1 to TRBJ2-2; D gene unclear. The CDR3 DNA reads TGTGCCAGCAGTGAAGCGGTAGAGAACACCGGGGAGCTGTTTTTT. Protein product: CASSEAVENTGELFF.